The source of this T cell receptor beta chain is a study of T cells after yellow fever vaccination. The study, taken as a whole, reports: The study re-detected most primary-vaccination clones after the booster (96% CD4, approximately 87% CD8).

The CDR3 contains 16 residues. Germline V CDR1 and CDR2: SGHTS, YDEGEE. The V gene end was trimmed by 0 bases and the J gene end by 10 bases; junction bases not matched to a gene: 7. This clonotype was counted a few times. Its target is unknown. TCRdb analysed the 5' RACE reads with MiXCR anew, one entry per CDR3 protein. The sample comprises under 550,000 distinct CDR3 sequences, 20% to 25% of which are singletons, and roughly 16% rests with the top ten. V is TRBV5-8 and J is TRBJ1-6, with 10 bases fitting TRBD1. The receptor was derived from a man between 18 and 35 years old who received the YFV17D yellow fever vaccine. Sequenced here: PBMCs, sampled about 20 days after the first yellow fever vaccination. CDR3 loop: CASSLGGTGVPSPLHF. Here the CDR3 DNA reads TGTGCCAGCAGCTTGGGAGGGACAGGGGTCCCCTCACCCCTCCACTTT.